Following are 30 T cell receptor beta chains from one sample sequenced in a study of blood T cell repertoires in COVID-19. Produced via immunoSEQ multiplex PCR; TCRdb's table is partial and in-frame only. The table records about 320,000 clones, roughly 88% of them present only once. What was sequenced was peripheral blood. Receptors were obtained from a woman in her thirties with COVID-19, enrolled during active disease.

The V and J genes are TRBV6-5 and TRBJ1-5; TRBD1 might be the D (5 bases). The V gene's germline CDR1 is MNHEY and CDR2 SVGAGI. The CDR3 runs to 15 residues. V lost 5 bases, J lost 4 bases, and 15 bases lay in between. CDR3 coding DNA: TGTGCCAGCAGTCAGACACGTCAGGGAAATCAGCCCCAGCATTTT. This codes for CASSQTRQGNQPQHF.

Regarding this clone: Other DNA sequences in this specimen translate into the identical CDR3. The chain carries TRBV28 and TRBJ1-6; weak D call: TRBD1 (5 bases). Deletions cut 6 bases from V and 6 bases from J, with 12 bases between. Germline CDR1 and CDR2: MDHEN and SYDVKM. This CDR3 has 14 residues. Here the CDR3 DNA reads TGTGCCAGCAGCCCCGGGGGGGGTAATTCACCCCTCCACTTT. This codes for CASSPGGGNSPLHF.

CDR3: CAWSVQADDYEQYF. The CDR3 region has the DNA TGTGCCTGGAGTGTACAGGCAGACGACTACGAGCAGTACTTC. The chain has TRBV30 and TRBJ2-7; TRBD1 might be the D (5 bases). V was clipped by 0 bases and J by 3 bases, with 12 bases between them. Germline V gene sequence: CDR1 GTSNPN, CDR2 SVGIG (reference sequence). The CDR3 consists of 14 residues.

The CDR3 DNA follows: TGTGCCAGCAGCCCTACCTGGGCACAAAATGAAAAACTGTTTTTT. This sequence encodes CASSPTWAQNEKLFF. The genes are TRBV14 and TRBJ1-4; D remains unclear. The CDR3 totals 15 residues. In germline, CDR1 is SGHDN, CDR2 FVKESK. Trimming left V 4 bases short and J 5 bases short, with 14 bases between.

This chain links TRBV5-1 with TRBJ1-6, with TRBD1 identical over 7 bases. Trimming at V came to 4 bases and at J to 7 bases, leaving 20 bases not matched to a gene. Germline V lookup: CDR1 SGHRS, CDR2 YFSETQ. The CDR3 runs to 19 residues. The DNA of the CDR3 is TGCGCCAGCAGCCCCGGAATCACCCAGCGACAGGGAAGGAATTCACCCCTCCACTTT. Translation: CASSPGITQRQGRNSPLHF.

The chain uses TRBV23-1 and TRBJ2-5, with D possibly being TRBD2 (5 bases). TRBV23-1 is an ORF; its function is uncertain. The CDR3 has 15 residues. V lost 8 bases, J lost 1 base, and 17 bases lay in between. The CDR3 DNA is TGCGCCAGCCTCATAGAGGAGGACCCCCAAGAGACCCAGTACTTC. Translating gives CASLIEEDPQETQYF.

J is TRBJ2-5 and V is TRBV3-1 (or the pseudogene TRBV3-2); TRBD1 agrees at 10 bases. The CDR3 is 16 residues long. V trimming: 3 bases; J trimming: 0 bases; junction bases outside the gene matches: 4. Germline V gene data show CDR1 as LGHDT and CDR2 as YNNKEL (reference sequence). CDR3 DNA sequence: TGTGCCAGCAGCCATCCGGGACAGGGGTACCAAGAGACCCAGTACTTC. Its protein product is CASSHPGQGYQETQYF.

The DNA of the CDR3 is TGTGCCTGGAGTGTAATGACAGGGGACAATTCACCCCTCCACTTT. Its translation is CAWSVMTGDNSPLHF. V usage is TRBV30 and J usage is TRBJ1-6; 8 bases line up with TRBD1. The CDR3 extends over 15 amino acids. The V segment lost 0 bases and the J segment 7 bases; nucleotides outside the gene matches: 5. CDR1 is GTSNPN, CDR2 SVGIG, per germline (reference sequence).

This chain links TRBV7-9 with TRBJ2-1, with a possible D match to TRBD1 (6 bases). V was pared by 2 bases and J by 14 bases, with 19 bases between. This CDR3 is built from 14 residues. In germline, CDR1 is SEHNR, CDR2 FQNEAQ (reference sequence). CDR3 bases: TGTGCCAGCAGCTTATCTGGTATCGAAGACAGGAAGTTCTTC. This encodes CASSLSGIEDRKFF.

V gene TRBV7-9 combines with J gene TRBJ2-7, with 14 bases fitting TRBD2. The CDR3 runs to 17 residues. V gave up 3 bases and J gave up 4 bases; unmatched junction bases: 8. CDR1 SEHNR and CDR2 FQNEAQ come from the germline V gene (reference sequence). CDR3 sequence reads: CASSFRGLAGGWYEQYV. In DNA form, the CDR3 reads TGTGCCAGCAGCTTCCGCGGACTAGCGGGGGGTTGGTACGAGCAGTACGTC.

This CDR3 is CATQGDRKNSPLHF. The CDR3 nucleotides are TGTGCCACACAAGGGGATCGTAAAAATTCACCCCTCCACTTT. The V and J genes are TRBV24-1 and TRBJ1-6, with D maybe TRBD1 (5 bases). Germline loops: CDR1 KGHDR, CDR2 SFDVKD. V shed 10 bases and J shed 7 bases, with 16 bases lying between them. The CDR3 is 14 amino acids.

The V call is TRBV7-9, the J call TRBJ2-7; D remains ambiguous. This CDR3 has 12 residues. Between the trimmed V and J ends, which lost 4 bases and 12 bases, there was a span of 16 bases. Per germline, CDR1 SEHNR and CDR2 FQNEAQ (reference sequence). The CDR3 loop is CASSSPPAPGYF. CDR3 nucleotide sequence: TGTGCCAGCAGCTCTCCCCCGGCGCCGGGGTACTTC.

V usage is TRBV28 and J usage is TRBJ1-2, with D maybe TRBD1 (5 bases). The V gene's germline CDR1 is MDHEN and CDR2 SYDVKM. The length of the CDR3 is 14 residues. V lost 3 bases, J lost 1 base, and 9 bases lay in between. CDR3 nucleotides: TGTGCCAGCAGTTTTACAGGAGATAACTATGGCTACACCTTC. It is translated as CASSFTGDNYGYTF.

The chain is built from TRBV5-4 and TRBJ1-2; TRBD1 matches 11 bases. The ends lost 3 bases at V and 5 bases at J; junction bases unmatched: 18. CDR1 and CDR2 (germline): SGHNT, YYREEE (reference sequence). This CDR3 has 19 amino acids. CDR3 amino acids: CASSWAPPGPDRGRYGYTF. CDR3 sequence (DNA): TGTGCCAGCAGCTGGGCGCCTCCCGGACCGGACAGGGGGCGATATGGCTACACCTTC.

The J gene is TRBJ2-3, the V gene TRBV3-1 (or the pseudogene TRBV3-2), with a tentative D call TRBD2 (6 bases). The V gene lost 4 bases and the J gene lost 2 bases, with 22 bases spanning the gap. Germline lookup yields CDR1 LGHDT and CDR2 YNNKEL (reference sequence). This CDR3 region has 18 residues. The CDR3 DNA reads TGTGCCAGCAGCCCCCGCCGGTTTGGAGGGTTCTTCACAGATACGCAGTATTTT. It specifies CASSPRRFGGFFTDTQYF.

V is TRBV3-1 (or the pseudogene TRBV3-2) and J is TRBJ1-5, with D possibly matching TRBD1 (5 bases). V was trimmed by 4 bases and J by 0 bases, leaving 7 bases between them. The CDR3 extends over 14 amino acids. Per germline, CDR1 LGHDT and CDR2 YNNKEL (reference sequence). The CDR3 sequence: CASSLTDSNQPQHF. CDR3 bases: TGTGCCAGCAGCCTGACAGATAGCAATCAGCCCCAGCATTTT.

This clone was seen at least ten times. The CDR3 nucleotides read TGTGCCAGCAGTCCCTCCAGGGGGTGGGCGGGCGAGCAGTACTTC. Translation: CASSPSRGWAGEQYF. The V and J genes are TRBV6-5 and TRBJ2-7; the match to TRBD1 covers 7 bases. With V trimmed by 5 bases and J by 6 bases, 13 bases remained unmatched. The CDR3 has 15 residues. Germline loops: CDR1 MNHEY, CDR2 SVGAGI.

The rearrangement uses TRBV4-1 and TRBJ2-7; 14 bases align to TRBD2. In germline, CDR1 is MGHRA, CDR2 YSYEKL. V lost 4 bases and J lost 4; bases outside the gene matches: 3. This CDR3 is built from 15 residues. In nucleotides, the CDR3 is TGCGCCAGCAGCCGGGGACTAGCGGGAGTATACGAGCAGTACGTC. It is translated as CASSRGLAGVYEQYV.

The chain uses TRBV18 and TRBJ1-2, with 7 bases that match TRBD1. The CDR3 has 14 amino acids. With V trimmed by 4 bases and J by 4 bases, 6 bases remained unmatched. Germline V gene data show CDR1 as KGHSH and CDR2 as LQKENI. CDR3 sequence: CASSRDSGSYGYTF. The DNA for the CDR3 is TGTGCCAGCTCACGGGACAGTGGGTCCTATGGCTACACCTTC.

V usage is TRBV19 and J usage is TRBJ1-2, with D tentatively TRBD1 (6 bases). V was clipped by 8 bases and J by 0 bases, with 10 bases between them. Germline V lookup: CDR1 LNHDA, CDR2 SQIVND (reference sequence). This CDR3 is 13 amino acids long. The CDR3 DNA sequence: TGTGCCAGTCTTGGACAGACTAACTATGGCTACACCTTC. Residues: CASLGQTNYGYTF.

J is TRBJ1-3 and V is TRBV7-6, with D uncertain. The germline V gene encodes CDR1 SGHVS and CDR2 FNYEAQ. There are 17 residues in the CDR3. Deletions cut 0 bases from V and 2 bases from J, with 14 bases between. CDR3 protein: CASSLARGPTPGNTIYF. The CDR3 nucleotides are TGTGCCAGCAGCTTAGCGCGTGGGCCGACACCTGGAAACACCATATATTTT.

The J gene is TRBJ1-3, the V gene TRBV30, with D hard to call. This CDR3 is built from 15 residues. Germline assignment: CDR1 GTSNPN and CDR2 SVGIG (reference sequence). V dropped 5 bases and J dropped 0 bases, with 14 bases sitting between them. In DNA form, the CDR3 reads TGTGCCTGGGTGGGATGGGGAGACTCTGGAAACACCATATATTTT. Translation: CAWVGWGDSGNTIYF.

V usage is TRBV6-1 and J usage is TRBJ1-5; D remains unclear. The CDR3 has 18 residues. Trimming took 2 bases from V and 6 from J, leaving 23 bases between them. Germline V lookup: CDR1 MNHNS, CDR2 SASEGT. The CDR3 DNA is TGTGCCAGCAGTGAATATGGAGGGCCGGGAGAAATCGGTCAGCCCCAGCATTTT. Its protein is CASSEYGGPGEIGQPQHF.

DNA for the CDR3: TGTGCCAGCAGTTTCTCCCCCCGGGAAGAGCCCCTCCACTTT. It specifies CASSFSPREEPLHF. The chain combines TRBV28 with TRBJ1-6; D uncertain. The CDR3 consists of 14 residues. The V and J ends lost 3 bases and 13 bases respectively, with 16 bases between them. Germline CDR1 reads MDHEN; CDR2 reads SYDVKM.

The V gene is TRBV6-5, the J gene TRBJ2-6; the D is unclear. V was trimmed by 6 bases and J by 3 bases, leaving 9 bases between them. Germline V gene data show CDR1 as MNHEY and CDR2 as SVGAGI. The CDR3 has 14 amino acids. The CDR3 DNA reads as TGTGCCAGCAGACTTACGTTTGGGGCCAACGTCCTGACTTTC. Protein: CASRLTFGANVLTF.

The J gene is TRBJ2-1, the V gene TRBV7-6; 10 positions agree with TRBD1. The CDR3 length is 15 residues. Per the germline V gene, CDR1 is SGHVS and CDR2 is FNYEAQ. V was pared by 2 bases and J by 9 bases, with 7 bases of the junction left unmatched. The CDR3 reads CASSLTGQGIGEQFF. DNA for the CDR3: TGTGCCAGCAGCTTAACGGGACAGGGGATTGGTGAGCAGTTCTTC.

A word on this clone: At one end the junction does not follow the germline gene, possibly because of a read error. This chain links TRBV2 with TRBJ1-2, with TRBD1 matching 7 bases. This CDR3 contains 14 residues. CDR1 is SNHLY, CDR2 FYNNEI, per germline. This CDR3 reads CASREGGANYGYTF. The CDR3 DNA follows: TGTGCCAGCAGGGAAGGGGGCGCTAACTATGGCTACACCTTC.

This sequence joins TRBV24-1 and TRBJ1-1; D ambiguous. Per germline, CDR1 KGHDR and CDR2 SFDVKD. This CDR3 has 13 residues. V lost 6 bases to trimming and J lost 1 base, with 8 bases between them. The CDR3 here is CATSWGGNTEAFF. DNA of the CDR3: TGTGCCACCAGTTGGGGAGGGAACACTGAAGCTTTCTTT.

The genes are TRBV28 and TRBJ1-6, with 7 bases matching TRBD1. CDR1 is MDHEN, CDR2 SYDVKM, per germline. After removal of 8 bases from V and 5 bases from J, the junction contained 6 bases not matched to a gene. CDR3 length equals 14 residues. This chain's CDR3 is CASSPGQDNSPLHF. The CDR3 DNA reads TGTGCCAGCTCTCCTGGACAGGATAATTCACCCCTCCACTTT.

The CDR3 spells CASAEAGDPETQYF. The CDR3, as DNA: TGTGCCAGCGCCGAAGCGGGGGACCCGGAGACCCAGTACTTC. The chain is built from TRBV27 and TRBJ2-5, with 8 bases lining up with TRBD2. CDR1 is MNHEY and CDR2 is SMNVEV in the germline V gene (reference sequence). V lost 8 bases, J lost 5 bases, and 10 bases stayed unmatched. The CDR3 extends over 14 amino acids.